This entry describes one T cell receptor beta chain. TCRdb keeps only in-frame clones here, not all; method: immunoSEQ multiplex PCR. Of about 16,000 clones listed, 65% to 85% were seen once; the top ten hold over 8%. J gave up 4 bases and V 10 bases, and 8 bases lay outside the gene matches. The germline CDR1 and CDR2 sequences are LNHDA and SQIVND (reference sequence). The CDR3 extends over 13 amino acids. These data come from a study of tumor-infiltrating lymphocytes in localized non-small cell lung cancer. Study-level information: Some samples were collected after neoadjuvant chemotherapy; smokers, never-smokers and several histologies were included.

Sequenced: lung tumor tissue. This receptor was taken from a human donor with non-small cell lung cancer. This sequence joins TRBV19 and TRBJ1-1, with TRBD1 identical over 8 bases. The CDR3 DNA sequence: TGTGCCACAAGCGGGACAGGAGGCACTGAAGCTTTCTTT. This codes for CATSGTGGTEAFF.